Listed here are 3 T cell receptor beta chains from one sample, sequenced in a study of long-term antiretroviral therapy in people with HIV (dated by TCRdb to 2021 to 2024). The immunoSEQ hsTCRB v3.0 assay was used at survey level resolution to sequence the TRB variable region. TCRdb's version of the immuneACCESS table is confined to in-frame rearrangements and falls short of the full clone set. An unresolved V gene accounts for under half of the shortfall where checked; the remainder is of unknown origin. This sample is represented by 25,000 to 35,000 clones; less than 90% of them were singletons. The ten largest clones represent nearly 7.5% of the sample. The sample consisted of unsorted PBMCs, taken about 5 years before starting antiretroviral therapy. Receptors originate from a man over 45 with HIV.

This clone showed up just a few times. The V gene is TRBV6-1, the J gene TRBJ1-2, with 9 bases that match TRBD1. Germline V gene sequence: CDR1 MNHNS, CDR2 SASEGT. With 4 bases clipped from V and 2 bases from J, the junction kept 8 bases outside the gene matches. This CDR3 contains 16 residues. The chain's CDR3 is CASSVLPGQGNYGYTF. As DNA, the CDR3 is TGTGCCAGCAGTGTCCTACCGGGACAGGGAAACTATGGCTACACCTTC.

This clone has only one observation. The chain recombines TRBV6-5 with TRBJ2-7; 9 nucleotides match TRBD1. V trimming: 4 bases; J trimming: 6 bases; junction bases outside the gene matches: 10. From germline, CDR1 is MNHEY and CDR2 SVGAGI. The CDR3 runs to 15 residues. The CDR3 DNA is TGTGCCAGCAGTTCCCCGGGACAGGGAAGTTTCGAGCAGTACTTC. It is translated as CASSSPGQGSFEQYF.

The V and J genes are TRBV6-6 and TRBJ2-3; 10 bases align to TRBD1. The CDR3 spans 14 residues. CDR1 and CDR2 (germline): MNHNY, SVGAGI (reference sequence). V shed 7 bases, J shed 3 bases, and the junction held 4 bases outside the gene matches. The CDR3 spells CASTRTGGTDTQYF. The CDR3 DNA reads as TGTGCCAGCACCAGGACAGGGGGGACAGATACGCAGTATTTT.